The text below deals with one TCR beta chain. Study processing details: It was from reference gene primer amplification that nucleated cell counts were estimated. TCRdb's table, derived via immunoSEQ multiplex PCR, lists solely in-frame clones and lacks some. That table is the source of V, J and clone size, and D and trimming were worked out from the DNA. The sample consists of around 230,000 clones, about nine tenths of them appearing once. These data come from a study of blood T cell repertoires in COVID-19. Across the study: COVID-19 samples, acute and convalescent, were from the United States, Italy and Spain. The analysed material was cDNA or gDNA that came from T cells, B-cell-depleted T cells, or PBMCs.

The CDR3 covers 15 residues. CDR1 and CDR2 (germline): MNHEY, SVGAGI. V trimming: 10 bases; J trimming: 0 bases; junction bases outside the gene matches: 11. The clonotype was recovered from a man under 40 who had recovered from COVID-19. The sequenced sample consisted of peripheral blood. V usage is TRBV6-5 and J usage is TRBJ1-2; the match to TRBD1 covers 7 bases. CDR3 in amino acids: CATYSGTATNYGYTF. CDR3 DNA sequence: TGTGCCACCTATTCCGGGACAGCAACTAACTATGGCTACACCTTC.